These 26 T cell receptor beta chains were all obtained from the same sample, sequenced in a study of T cells in Graves' hyperthyroidism and ophthalmopathy. The investigators amplified TCR beta CDR3 regions from RNA transcripts. Initially, a first-round RT-PCR of the TCR CDR3 employed the HTBI primer set. TCRdb reanalysed the multiplex PCR reads using MiXCR and keeps one entry per CDR3 protein. In the table there are about 130,000 distinct CDR3 sequences, approximately 20% of which are singletons. Sequencing was done on a sample of blood. Every receptor here comes from a woman aged 45-65 years with Graves' hyperthyroidism that later progressed to Graves' ophthalmopathy.

The CDR3 DNA sequence: TGCGCCAGCAGCCAAGATTATTCAGGAAAAGGGAACAATGAGCAGTTCTTC. Protein: CASSQDYSGKGNNEQFF. The J gene is TRBJ2-1, the V gene TRBV4-1; D is undetermined. The germline V gene has CDR1 MGHRA and CDR2 YSYEKL. The CDR3 contains 17 residues. The V end was cut by 0 bases, the J end by 5 bases, with 17 bases between.

The chain couples TRBV5-1 to TRBJ2-7; the match to TRBD1 covers 9 bases. CDR1 is SGHRS, CDR2 YFSETQ, per germline. The trim removed 4 bases at V and 0 bases at J, leaving 11 bases unmatched. The CDR3 covers 17 residues. The CDR3 DNA reads TGCGCCAGCAGCCGGACCATACAGGGGGCCAGCTCCTACGAGCAGTACTTC. Amino acids: CASSRTIQGASSYEQYF.

The chain joins TRBV2 to TRBJ1-1; the D is unclear. The CDR3 is made up of 14 amino acids. Germline values: CDR1 SNHLY, CDR2 FYNNEI. V was clipped by 4 bases and J by 0 bases, with 9 bases between them. Here the CDR3 DNA reads TGTGCCAGCAGTGTCAAAACTTTGAACACTGAAGCTTTCTTT. This encodes CASSVKTLNTEAFF.

The rearrangement links TRBV20-1 to TRBJ1-6; 10 bases fit TRBD1. The germline V gene has CDR1 DFQATT and CDR2 SNEGSKA (reference sequence). The CDR3 has 17 residues. V trimming: 0 bases; J trimming: 7 bases; junction bases outside the gene matches: 9. The CDR3 DNA follows: TGCAGTGCTAGAGACCAGGGCATGGGACAGGGGAATTCACCCCTCCACTTT. Its translation is CSARDQGMGQGNSPLHF.

There are many counts of this clonotype. The rearrangement links TRBV29-1 to TRBJ2-3; a weak D match, TRBD2 (7 bases). The germline V gene encodes CDR1 SQVTM and CDR2 ANQGSEA. V lost 4 bases and J 2 bases, leaving 19 bases between the germline ends. The CDR3 has 16 residues. The CDR3 sequence is CSVGGGARKNTDTQYF. DNA for the CDR3: TGCAGCGTTGGGGGGGGGGCCCGCAAGAACACAGATACGCAGTATTTT.

The chain combines TRBV20-1 with TRBJ1-3, with 12 bases aligning to TRBD1. Germline V gene data show CDR1 as DFQATT and CDR2 as SNEGSKA (reference sequence). This CDR3 spans 16 amino acids. J lost 6 bases, V lost 1 base, and 7 bases had no gene match. The CDR3 region has the DNA TGCAGTGCTAGAGTGCCCGGGACAGGGGGCGAAAACACCATATATTTT. Its translation: CSARVPGTGGENTIYF.

This clonotype was counted between two and nine times. V is TRBV6-1 and J is TRBJ2-2; TRBD1 aligns across 8 bases. The germline gives CDR1 MNHNS, CDR2 SASEGT. Losses at the gene ends were 8 bases for V and 1 base for J; bases not matched to a gene: 9. The CDR3 is 16 residues long. In DNA form, the CDR3 reads TGTGCCAGCGACAGGGGTCACCGGCTGAACACCGGGGAGCTGTTTTTT. It translates to CASDRGHRLNTGELFF.

Ten or more counts support this clonotype. J is TRBJ2-5 and V is TRBV20-1; a possible D gene is TRBD2 (7 bases). V was cut by 0 bases and J by 5 bases, with 13 bases left in between. CDR3 length: 14 residues. CDR1 DFQATT and CDR2 SNEGSKA come from the germline V gene (reference sequence). The CDR3 sequence is CSAREGGGPETQYF. CDR3 bases: TGCAGTGCTAGAGAAGGGGGAGGGCCGGAGACCCAGTACTTC.

The rearrangement links TRBV29-1 to TRBJ1-2; D gene ambiguous. The germline gives CDR1 SQVTM, CDR2 ANQGSEA. CDR3 length: 12 residues. Deletions cut 4 bases from V and 4 bases from J, with 10 bases between. The CDR3 DNA reads TGCAGCGTTGTAGGCACAGTCTATGGCTACACCTTC. It translates to CSVVGTVYGYTF.

This clonotype has ten or more counts. The V call is TRBV9, the J call TRBJ2-3, with 9 bases lining up with TRBD2. V was clipped by 4 bases and J by 8 bases; unmatched bases: 17. This CDR3 spans 17 amino acids. The germline CDR1 and CDR2 sequences are SGDLS and YYNGEE. The CDR3: CASSRTDSGRNSGTQYF. The CDR3 DNA follows: TGTGCCAGCAGCCGAACAGATAGCGGGAGAAATTCCGGTACGCAGTATTTT.

The gene calls are TRBV16 and TRBJ2-7; 11 bases map to TRBD2. Germline V gene lookup returns CDR1 KGHSY and CDR2 FQNENV. With 4 bases clipped from V and 5 bases from J, the junction kept 25 bases outside the gene matches. The CDR3 has 21 residues. CDR3 in DNA: TGTGCCAGCAGCCCTTCCCCCACTTTAGGGGGAAGACTAGCGGGACAAGACGAGCAGTACTTC. Its protein is CASSPSPTLGGRLAGQDEQYF. The full variable domain, with the rest looked up from reference TRBV16 and TRBJ2-7, is GEEVAQTPKHLVRGEGQKAKLYCAPIKGHSYVFWYQQVLKNEFKFLISFQNENVFDETGMPKERFSAKCLPNSPCSLEIQATKLEDSAVYFCASSPSPTLGGRLAGQDEQYFGPGTRLTVT.

The rearrangement links TRBV28 to TRBJ1-6; tentatively, D is TRBD1 (5 bases). Deletions cut 7 bases from V and 13 bases from J, with 17 bases between. CDR1 is MDHEN, CDR2 SYDVKM, per germline. CDR3 length: 13 residues. The CDR3 nucleotides are TGTGCCAGCATCCGGGACCCTGGGAACCCCCTCCACTTT. It encodes CASIRDPGNPLHF.

This clonotype was seen many times. J is TRBJ1-2 and V is TRBV12-3 or TRBV12-4; TRBD1 aligns across 8 bases. This CDR3 spans 16 amino acids. V gave up 5 bases and J gave up 3 bases; unmatched junction bases: 11. As DNA, the CDR3 is TGTGCCAGCAGTCGTACCGGGACAGGTCATTACTATGGCTACACCTTC. Its protein is CASSRTGTGHYYGYTF.

This clonotype was picked up one time. The chain is built from TRBV12-3 or TRBV12-4 and TRBJ2-2; perhaps TRBD2 as D (7 bases). The CDR3 runs to 15 residues. Trimming took 5 bases from V and 3 from J, leaving 13 bases between them. The CDR3 loop reads CASSGGARDTGELFF. The CDR3 coding sequence is TGTGCCAGCAGTGGGGGGGCGAGGGACACCGGGGAGCTGTTTTTT.

This chain uses TRBV4-3 with TRBJ2-1; no definite D call. V lost 2 bases and J lost 2, with 7 bases in between. This CDR3 spans 14 amino acids. Germline V gene sequence: CDR1 LGHNA, CDR2 YSLEER. The DNA for the CDR3 is TGCGCCAGCAGCCAACAAGGCCCCTACAATGAGCAGTTCTTC. It specifies CASSQQGPYNEQFF.

This clonotype was counted ten times or more. V usage is TRBV30 and J usage is TRBJ1-5; tentatively, D is TRBD1 (5 bases). Germline values: CDR1 GTSNPN, CDR2 SVGIG (reference sequence). CDR3 length: 13 amino acids. V was cut by 8 bases and J by 3 bases, with 14 bases left in between. This CDR3 reads CALEAGDNQPQHF. Here the CDR3 DNA reads TGTGCCCTGGAAGCGGGGGACAATCAGCCCCAGCATTTT.

At least ten counts were recorded for this clonotype. The V and J genes are TRBV9 and TRBJ2-7, with a possible D match to TRBD2 (6 bases). The CDR3 is 14 amino acids. V was pared by 0 bases and J by 4 bases, with 11 bases between. In germline, CDR1 is SGDLS, CDR2 YYNGEE. The CDR3 sequence: CASSVGVEGYEQYF. DNA for the CDR3: TGTGCCAGCAGCGTAGGGGTGGAGGGATACGAGCAGTACTTC. Together with reference TRBV9 and TRBJ2-7, the CDR3 gives the full variable domain: DSGVTQTPKHLITATGQRVTLRCSPRSGDLSVYWYQQSLDQGLQFLIQYYNGEERAKGNILERFSAQQFPDLHSELNLSSLELGDSALYFCASSVGVEGYEQYFGPGTRLTVT.

This clonotype was seen at least ten times. The chain combines TRBV27 with TRBJ1-5; 7 bases line up with TRBD1. Trimming took 5 bases from V and 4 from J; bases not matched to a gene: 17. This CDR3 has 18 amino acids. Looked up from germline, CDR1 is MNHEY and CDR2 is SMNVEV (reference sequence). The CDR3 spells CASSLTAPTGVGNQPQHF. The CDR3 nucleotides read TGTGCCAGCAGTCTTACCGCCCCTACAGGGGTAGGGAATCAGCCCCAGCATTTT.

This clonotype was seen at least ten times. The CDR3 reads CASSRAPSGKSEAFF. CDR3 nucleotide sequence: TGCGCCAGCAGCCGCGCCCCCTCAGGGAAGAGTGAAGCTTTCTTT. The chain carries TRBV5-1 and TRBJ1-1, with D perhaps TRBD1 (5 bases). Germline values: CDR1 SGHRS, CDR2 YFSETQ. The CDR3 totals 15 residues. Trimming pared 4 bases from V and 7 bases from J, leaving 20 bases between. Filled out from reference TRBV5-1 and TRBJ1-1, the complete variable domain reads KAGVTQTPRYLIKTRGQQVTLSCSPISGHRSVSWYQQTPGQGLQFLFEYFSETQRNKGNFPGRFSGRQFSNSRSEMNVSTLELGDSALYLCASSRAPSGKSEAFFGQGTRLTVV.

This clonotype was seen a handful of times. The chain links TRBV9 to TRBJ1-2, with TRBD1 matching 8 bases. Germline V CDR1 and CDR2: SGDLS, YYNGEE. The CDR3 is made up of 14 amino acids. The trim removed 4 bases at V and 5 bases at J, leaving 7 bases unmatched. This CDR3 is CASSPSGQAYGYTF. The DNA of the CDR3 is TGTGCCAGCAGCCCATCGGGACAGGCTTATGGCTACACCTTC.

At least ten counts were recorded for this clonotype. The chain combines TRBV2 with TRBJ1-2; TRBD1 is a possible D gene (5 bases). V lost 4 bases, J lost 5 bases, and 17 bases lay in between. Per germline, CDR1 SNHLY and CDR2 FYNNEI. CDR3 length: 15 amino acids. In DNA, the CDR3 is TGTGCCAGCAGTGGCAGCAGGGCCGCGAAATATGGCTACACCTTC. Translated, it gives CASSGSRAAKYGYTF.

On this clonotype itself: This may be a read error: a much more frequent sequence differs by one nucleotide. The chain uses TRBV3-1 and TRBJ2-7; 7 bases fit TRBD1. The V segment lost 4 bases and the J segment 4 bases; nucleotides outside the gene matches: 16. The CDR3 extends over 17 amino acids. The V gene's germline CDR1 is LGHDT and CDR2 YNNKEL (reference sequence). In DNA, the CDR3 is TGTGCCAGCAGCCCCTTCTCACAGGGGCGCTTTAATTACGAGCAGTACTTC. Amino acid sequence: CASSPFSQGRFNYEQYF.

This sequence joins TRBV5-5 and TRBJ1-5; D not certain. Per the germline V gene, CDR1 is SGHKS and CDR2 is YYEKEE (reference sequence). The CDR3 spans 16 residues. V lost 1 base and J 1 base, leaving 12 bases between the germline ends. The CDR3 sequence is CASSLMTGSSNQPQHF. The CDR3 DNA follows: TGTGCCAGCAGCTTGATGACCGGATCCAGCAATCAGCCCCAGCATTTT.

V usage is TRBV12-3 or TRBV12-4 and J usage is TRBJ2-4; D is tentatively TRBD1 or TRBD2 (6 bases each). The CDR3 is made up of 15 amino acids. The V gene lost 5 bases and the J gene lost 0 bases, with 11 bases spanning the gap. The CDR3 region is CASSGGLTAKNIQYF. CDR3 sequence (DNA): TGTGCCAGCAGTGGGGGGCTAACAGCCAAAAACATTCAGTACTTC.

This clonotype has at least ten counts. CDR3 sequence: CASSLRQGRNTEAFF. CDR3 nucleotides: TGTGCCAGCAGTTTACGACAGGGGAGGAACACTGAAGCTTTCTTT. The V and J genes are TRBV12-3 or TRBV12-4 and TRBJ1-1; 8 bases match TRBD1. The J segment lost 1 base and the V segment lost 2 bases, leaving 3 bases of the junction unmatched. The CDR3 covers 15 residues.

Only a few counts were recorded for this clonotype. J is TRBJ2-7 and V is TRBV7-6; 7 bases map to TRBD1. V shed 1 base, J shed 7 bases, and the junction held 4 bases outside the gene matches. The CDR3 loop spans 13 amino acids. Germline values: CDR1 SGHVS, CDR2 FNYEAQ. The DNA for the CDR3 is TGTGCCAGCAGCTTAGTACACAGGGGTGAGCAGTACTTC. Its translation is CASSLVHRGEQYF. Full variable domain (remainder filled in from reference TRBV7-6 and TRBJ2-7): GAGVSQSPRYKVTKRGQDVALRCDPISGHVSLYWYRQALGQGPEFLTYFNYEAQQDKSGLPNDRFSAERPEGSISTLTIQRTEQRDSAMYRCASSLVHRGEQYFGPGTRLTVT.